This TCR beta chain is from a study of control samples from healthy donors and cancer patients. CDR1 is GTSNPN and CDR2 is SVGIG in the germline V gene (reference sequence). CDR3 size: 16 residues. V dropped 4 bases and J dropped 6; count of bases not matched to a gene: 13. This table comes from immunoSEQ multiplex PCR, and its TCRdb copy is limited to in-frame clones, with some not included. The sample yields around 120,000 clones, more than 70% seen once. The rearrangement links TRBV30 to TRBJ2-3, with 10 bases fitting TRBD2. The receptor was isolated from a man in his forties or fifties in good health. Sample: blood. The CDR3 DNA follows: TGTGCCTGGACCTCGCTCGGACTAGCGGACGGCGATACGCAGTATTTT. It encodes CAWTSLGLADGDTQYF.